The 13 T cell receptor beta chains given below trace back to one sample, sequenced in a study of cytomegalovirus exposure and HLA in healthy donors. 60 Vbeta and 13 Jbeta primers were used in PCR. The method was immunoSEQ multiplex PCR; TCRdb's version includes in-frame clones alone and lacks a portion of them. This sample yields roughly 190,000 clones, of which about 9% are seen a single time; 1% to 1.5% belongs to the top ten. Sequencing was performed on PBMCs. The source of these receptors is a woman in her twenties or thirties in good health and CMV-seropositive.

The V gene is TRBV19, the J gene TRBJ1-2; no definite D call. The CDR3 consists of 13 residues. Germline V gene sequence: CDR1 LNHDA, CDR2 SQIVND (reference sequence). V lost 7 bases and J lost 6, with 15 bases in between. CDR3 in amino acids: CASKAGPNHGYTF. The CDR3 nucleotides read TGTGCCAGTAAAGCAGGTCCCAATCATGGCTACACCTTC.

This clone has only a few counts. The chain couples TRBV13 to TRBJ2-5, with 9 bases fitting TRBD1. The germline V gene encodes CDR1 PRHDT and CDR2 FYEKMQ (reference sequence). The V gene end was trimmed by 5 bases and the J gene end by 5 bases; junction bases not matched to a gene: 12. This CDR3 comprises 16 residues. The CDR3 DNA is TGTGCCAGCAGCACAAACAGGGGGCGCGTAGTGGAGACCCAGTACTTC. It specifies CASSTNRGRVVETQYF.

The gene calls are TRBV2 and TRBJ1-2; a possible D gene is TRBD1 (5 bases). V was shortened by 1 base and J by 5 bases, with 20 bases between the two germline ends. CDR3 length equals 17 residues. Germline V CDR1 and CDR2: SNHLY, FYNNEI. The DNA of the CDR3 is TGTGCCAGCAGTGAAGGTGTTAGGAGGGGAGAGGGTTATGGCTACACCTTC. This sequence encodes CASSEGVRRGEGYGYTF.

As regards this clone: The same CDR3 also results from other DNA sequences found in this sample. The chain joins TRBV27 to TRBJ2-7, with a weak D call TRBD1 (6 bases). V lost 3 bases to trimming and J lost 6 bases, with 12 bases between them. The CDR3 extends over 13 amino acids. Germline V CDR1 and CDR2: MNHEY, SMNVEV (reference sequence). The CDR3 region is CASSFQGRGEQYF. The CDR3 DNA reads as TGTGCCAGCAGTTTTCAGGGGCGCGGCGAGCAGTACTTC.

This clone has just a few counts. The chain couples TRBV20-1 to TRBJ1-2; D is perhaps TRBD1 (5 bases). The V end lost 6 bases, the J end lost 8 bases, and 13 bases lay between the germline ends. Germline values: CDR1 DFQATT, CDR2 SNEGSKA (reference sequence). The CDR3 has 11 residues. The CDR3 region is CSAKRRGGYTF. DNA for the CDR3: TGCAGTGCCAAGAGGAGGGGCGGCTACACCTTC.

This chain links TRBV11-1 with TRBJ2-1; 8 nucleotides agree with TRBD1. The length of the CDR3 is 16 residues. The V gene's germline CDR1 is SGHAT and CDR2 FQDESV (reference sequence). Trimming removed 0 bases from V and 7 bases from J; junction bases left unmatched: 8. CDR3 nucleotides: TGTGCCAGCAGCTTAGCCGGGACAGGAAACCAAAATGAGCAGTTCTTC. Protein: CASSLAGTGNQNEQFF.

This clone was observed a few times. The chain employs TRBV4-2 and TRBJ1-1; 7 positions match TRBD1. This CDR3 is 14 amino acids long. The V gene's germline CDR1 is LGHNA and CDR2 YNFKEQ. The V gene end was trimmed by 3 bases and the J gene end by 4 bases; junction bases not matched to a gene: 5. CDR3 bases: TGTGCCAGCAGCCAGCGACAGGGAGGCACTGAAGCTTTCTTT. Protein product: CASSQRQGGTEAFF.

The DNA for the CDR3 is TGTGCGCTCCTTATGGCTACTGAAGCTTTCTTT. Amino acids: CALLMATEAFF. The chain recombines TRBV30 with TRBJ1-1; D ambiguous. This CDR3 region has 11 residues. From germline, CDR1 is GTSNPN and CDR2 SVGIG (reference sequence). The variable domain in full, completed from reference TRBV30 and TRBJ1-1, reads SQTIHQWPATLVQPVGSPLSLECTVEGTSNPNLYWYRQAAGRGLQLLFYSVGIGQISSEVPQNLSASRPQDRQFILSSKKLLLSDSGFYLCALLMATEAFFGQGTRLTVV.

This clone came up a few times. Written as DNA, the CDR3 is TGCGCCAGCAACCAGGGCAACGCCTACGAGCAGTACTTC. This gives the protein CASNQGNAYEQYF. The rearrangement uses TRBV5-1 and TRBJ2-7; D may be TRBD1 (5 bases). The V and J ends lost 6 bases and 2 bases respectively, with 12 bases between them. Germline values: CDR1 SGHRS, CDR2 YFSETQ. The CDR3 is made up of 13 amino acids.

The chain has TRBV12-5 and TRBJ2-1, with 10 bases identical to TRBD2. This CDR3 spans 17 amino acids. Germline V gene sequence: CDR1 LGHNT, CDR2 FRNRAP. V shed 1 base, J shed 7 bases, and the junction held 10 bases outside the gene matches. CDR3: CASGLEKAGGPWNEQFF. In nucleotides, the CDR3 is TGTGCTAGTGGTTTGGAAAAAGCGGGAGGGCCGTGGAATGAGCAGTTCTTC.

This CDR3 reads CASSFQGGFDEQYF. As DNA, the CDR3 is TGTGCCAGCAGCTTTCAGGGGGGTTTCGACGAGCAGTACTTC. This chain connects TRBV7-2 to TRBJ2-7; weak D call: TRBD1 (7 bases). The germline CDR1 and CDR2 sequences are SGHTA and FQGNSA. The ends were cut back, 3 bases at V and 5 bases at J, with 14 bases in the middle. The CDR3 has 14 amino acids.

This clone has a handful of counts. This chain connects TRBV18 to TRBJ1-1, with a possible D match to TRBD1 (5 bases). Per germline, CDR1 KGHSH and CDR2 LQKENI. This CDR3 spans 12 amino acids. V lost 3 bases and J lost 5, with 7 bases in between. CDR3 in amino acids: CASSPGLTEAFF. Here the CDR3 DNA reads TGTGCCAGCTCACCGGGACTGACTGAAGCTTTCTTT. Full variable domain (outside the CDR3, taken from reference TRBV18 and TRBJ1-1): NAGVMQNPRHLVRRRGQEARLRCSPMKGHSHVYWYRQLPEEGLKFMVYLQKENIIDESGMPKERFSAEFPKEGPSILRIQQVVRGDSAAYFCASSPGLTEAFFGQGTRLTVV.

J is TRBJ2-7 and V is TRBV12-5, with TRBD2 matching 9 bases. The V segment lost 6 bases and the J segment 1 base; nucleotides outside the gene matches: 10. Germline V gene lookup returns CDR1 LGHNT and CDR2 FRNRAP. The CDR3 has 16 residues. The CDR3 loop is CASGVSFGLASYEQYF. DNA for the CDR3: TGTGCTAGTGGGGTTTCATTTGGACTAGCGTCCTACGAGCAGTACTTC.